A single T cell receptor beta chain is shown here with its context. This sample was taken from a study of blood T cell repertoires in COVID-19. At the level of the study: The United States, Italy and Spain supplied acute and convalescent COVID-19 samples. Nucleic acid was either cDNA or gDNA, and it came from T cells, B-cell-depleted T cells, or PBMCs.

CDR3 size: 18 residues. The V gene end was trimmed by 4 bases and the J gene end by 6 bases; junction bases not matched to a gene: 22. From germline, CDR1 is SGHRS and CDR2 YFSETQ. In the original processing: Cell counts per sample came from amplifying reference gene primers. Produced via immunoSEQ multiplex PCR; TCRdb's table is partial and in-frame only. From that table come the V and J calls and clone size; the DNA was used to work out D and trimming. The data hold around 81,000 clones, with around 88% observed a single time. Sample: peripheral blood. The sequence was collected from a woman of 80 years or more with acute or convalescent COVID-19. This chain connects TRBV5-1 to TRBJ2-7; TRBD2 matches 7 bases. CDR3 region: CASSPSTKQARAGSEQYF. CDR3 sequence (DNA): TGCGCCAGCAGCCCCTCGACCAAACAGGCTCGAGCGGGAAGCGAGCAGTACTTC.